The sequence of this T cell receptor beta chain was determined in a study of vaccination effects on CD4 cells after COVID-19. Here immunoSEQ multiplex PCR was the method, and the copy in TCRdb shows in-frame clones only, minus some. The sample yields more than 45,000 clones, roughly 80% seen once. In regard to this clone: Its cognate antigen is unknown.

Culture lasted about ten days before CD4+ T cell isolation. In the vaccine recipients, nucleocapsid antibodies were negative and there was no prior SARS-CoV-2 infection. V was trimmed by 7 bases and J by 0 bases, leaving 18 bases between them. The length of the CDR3 is 16 residues. CDR1 and CDR2 from the germline V gene are MNHNY and SVGAGI (reference sequence). Findings and limits, study-wide: Cross-reaction with common cold coronaviruses was seen in only 1 of 255 vaccine-induced clones from healthy vaccinees.

The sample consisted of CD4+ T cells from PBMCs cultured without peptide, taken before COVID-19 vaccination. This chain links TRBV6-6 with TRBJ1-2; TRBD1 is a possible D gene (6 bases). This receptor was obtained from a human donor who received a COVID-19 vaccine. CDR3: CASTKRGGPANYGYTF. The CDR3 DNA follows: TGTGCCAGCACCAAACGGGGGGGGCCGGCTAACTATGGCTACACCTTC.